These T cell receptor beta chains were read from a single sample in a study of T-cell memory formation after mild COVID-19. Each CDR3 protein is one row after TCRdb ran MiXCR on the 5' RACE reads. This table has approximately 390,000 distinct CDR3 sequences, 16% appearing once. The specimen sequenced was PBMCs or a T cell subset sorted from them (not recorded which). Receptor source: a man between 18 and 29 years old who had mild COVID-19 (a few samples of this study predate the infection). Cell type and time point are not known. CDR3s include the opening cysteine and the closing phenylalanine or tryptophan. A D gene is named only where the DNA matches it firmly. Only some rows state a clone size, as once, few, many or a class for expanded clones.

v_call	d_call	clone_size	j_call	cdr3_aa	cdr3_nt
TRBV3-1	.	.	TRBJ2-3	CASSQVRFGTDTQYF	TGTGCCAGCAGCCAAGTCCGGTTCGGCACAGATACGCAGTATTTT
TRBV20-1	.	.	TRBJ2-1	CSARPTYNEQFF	TGCAGTGCTAGACCCACTTACAATGAGCAGTTCTTC
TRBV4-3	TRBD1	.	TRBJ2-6	CASSHGDRGLSGANVLTF	TGCGCCAGCAGCCATGGGGACAGGGGGCTCTCTGGGGCCAACGTCCTGACTTTC
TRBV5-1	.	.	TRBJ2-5	CASSLALTLAEPFQETQYF	TGCGCCAGCAGCTTGGCCCTAACGTTAGCGGAACCATTTCAAGAGACCCAGTACTTC
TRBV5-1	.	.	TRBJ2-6	CASGVGGTSGANVLTF	TGCGCCAGCGGCGTGGGGGGCACCTCTGGGGCCAACGTCCTGACTTTC
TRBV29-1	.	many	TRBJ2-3	CSVNRVDTQYF	TGCAGCGTCAACAGGGTAGATACGCAGTATTTT
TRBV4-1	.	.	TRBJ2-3	CASSQVKVTGQDTQYF	TGCGCCAGCAGCCAAGTAAAGGTAACGGGGCAAGATACGCAGTATTTT
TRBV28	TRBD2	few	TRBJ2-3	CASKLAETDTQYF	TGTGCCAGCAAGCTAGCGGAAACAGATACGCAGTATTTT
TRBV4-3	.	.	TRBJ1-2	CASSPSRGRYGYTF	TGCGCCAGCAGCCCTTCCCGGGGAAGATATGGCTACACCTTC
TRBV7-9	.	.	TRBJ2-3	CASSLEPGPDTQYF	TGTGCCAGCAGCTTAGAGCCAGGGCCGGATACGCAGTATTTT
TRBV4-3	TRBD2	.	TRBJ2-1	CARTPLAGSYNEQFF	TGCGCCAGAACCCCCCTAGCGGGATCGTACAATGAGCAGTTCTTC
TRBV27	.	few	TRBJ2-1	CASGGRASSYNEQFF	TGTGCCAGCGGTGGAAGGGCTAGCTCCTACAATGAGCAGTTCTTC
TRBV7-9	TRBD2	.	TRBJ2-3	CASSFSSGGADTQYF	TGTGCCAGCAGCTTTTCTAGCGGGGGGGCAGATACGCAGTATTTT
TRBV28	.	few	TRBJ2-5	CASSLSGQRVETQYF	TGTGCCAGCAGTTTATCAGGGCAGAGGGTGGAGACCCAGTACTTC
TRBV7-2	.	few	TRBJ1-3	CASTTGRNSGNTIYF	TGTGCCAGCACCACGGGACGGAACTCTGGAAACACCATATATTTT
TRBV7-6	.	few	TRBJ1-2	CASSFRPGADHGYTF	TGTGCCAGCAGCTTCCGCCCGGGGGCTGACCATGGCTACACCTTC
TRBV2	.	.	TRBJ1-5	CASSDGDQPQHF	TGTGCCAGCAGTGATGGTGATCAGCCCCAGCATTTT
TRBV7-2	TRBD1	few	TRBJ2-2	CASSADRGRTGELFF	TGTGCCAGCAGCGCGGACAGGGGGCGAACCGGGGAGCTGTTTTTT
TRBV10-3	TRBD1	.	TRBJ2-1	CAISKLAGTGSNEQFF	TGTGCCATCAGTAAACTTGCCGGGACAGGGTCCAATGAGCAGTTCTTC
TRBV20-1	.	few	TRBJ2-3	CSATGDIFTDTQYF	TGCAGTGCCACCGGGGACATCTTCACAGATACGCAGTATTTT
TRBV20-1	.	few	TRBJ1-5	CSARGAPTSNQPQHF	TGCAGTGCTAGAGGGGCCCCCACTAGCAATCAGCCCCAGCATTTT
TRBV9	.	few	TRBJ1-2	CASSVAAYGYTF	TGTGCCAGCAGCGTAGCTGCGTATGGCTACACCTTC
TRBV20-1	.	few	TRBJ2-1	CSASGGLNEQFF	TGCAGTGCTAGCGGGGGGCTGAATGAGCAGTTCTTC
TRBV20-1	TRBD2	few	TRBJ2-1	CSAQAGAPNEQFF	TGCAGTGCTCAAGCGGGGGCCCCCAATGAGCAGTTCTTC
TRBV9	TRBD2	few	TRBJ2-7	CASSGSGGDSYEQYF	TGTGCCAGCAGCGGTAGCGGGGGGGACTCCTACGAGCAGTACTTC
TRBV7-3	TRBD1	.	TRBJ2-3	CASRSDRDTDTQYF	TGTGCCAGCAGATCTGACAGGGACACAGATACGCAGTATTTT
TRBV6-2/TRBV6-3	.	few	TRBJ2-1	CASNPEGQTYNEQFF	TGTGCCAGCAACCCCGAAGGACAGACCTACAATGAGCAGTTCTTC
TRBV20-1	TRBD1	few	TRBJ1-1	CSASTGTNTEAFF	TGCAGTGCGTCGACAGGGACGAACACTGAAGCTTTCTTT
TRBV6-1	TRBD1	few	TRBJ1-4	CASSAGQVVEKLFF	TGTGCCAGCAGCGCGGGACAGGTGGTCGAAAAACTGTTTTTT
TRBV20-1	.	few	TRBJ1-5	CSALPRPRVEQPQHF	TGCAGTGCTCTCCCTAGACCCCGCGTGGAGCAGCCCCAGCATTTT
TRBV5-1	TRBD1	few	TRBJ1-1	CASSLAGTGVNTEAFF	TGCGCCAGCAGCTTGGCGGGGACAGGGGTGAACACTGAAGCTTTCTTT
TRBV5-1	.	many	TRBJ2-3	CASSLGHSTSTDTQYF	TGCGCCAGCAGCTTGGGGCACAGTACTAGCACAGATACGCAGTATTTT
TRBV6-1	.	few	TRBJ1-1	CASSVNRLSFTAFF	TGTGCCAGCAGTGTCAACAGGTTGAGTTTTACAGCTTTCTTT